This T cell receptor beta chain was captured by sequencing in a study of CD4+ T cells in melanoma. Points from the study as a whole: Reportedly, melanoma neoantigen-specific CD4+ T cells showed varied differentiation states. A reported correlation linked neoantigen-specific CD4+ T cells to CD8+, macrophage and B cell function.

V dropped 5 bases and J dropped 0 bases, with 8 bases sitting between them. Germline lookup yields CDR1 LNHDA and CDR2 SQIVND (reference sequence). This CDR3 has 14 residues. Generated by immunoSEQ multiplex PCR, the TCRdb table keeps only in-frame clones and is missing some. Of approximately 110,000 clones in the sample, around 92% were seen once. With respect to this clone: Antigen unknown.

V is TRBV19 and J is TRBJ1-5, with unresolved D. Sample: peripheral blood. This receptor was identified in a human donor with melanoma. The chain's CDR3 is CASSQQYSNQPQHF. The CDR3 region has the DNA TGTGCCAGTAGTCAACAGTATAGCAATCAGCCCCAGCATTTT.